The 10 T cell receptor beta chains given below trace back to one sample, sequenced in a study of T-cell memory formation after mild COVID-19. TCRdb independently ran MiXCR on the 5' RACE reads; one entry per CDR3 protein. Of more than 250,000 distinct CDR3 sequences listed, over 15% are singletons. Material: PBMCs or a T cell subset sorted from them (not recorded which). These receptors were collected from a man between 18 and 29 years old who had mild COVID-19 (a few samples of this study predate the infection). Cell type and time point are not known.

This clonotype has more than one count but fewer than ten. The chain is built from TRBV24-1 and TRBJ2-7, with 7 bases that match TRBD1. V lost 8 bases, J lost 2 bases, and 2 bases stayed unmatched. Germline V CDR1 and CDR2: KGHDR, SFDVKD. This CDR3 is built from 12 residues. CDR3 sequence (DNA): TGTGCCACCAACAGGGGACCCTACGAGCAGTACGTC. Translated, it gives CATNRGPYEQYV.

This clonotype has just a few counts. The V gene is TRBV12-3 or TRBV12-4, the J gene TRBJ2-3; the D call may be TRBD1 or TRBD2 (5 bases each). The CDR3 covers 15 residues. V gave up 5 bases and J gave up 2 bases, with 14 bases separating them. CDR3 sequence (DNA): TGTGCCAGCAGTCCGCGAGGGACCTACACAGATACGCAGTATTTT. Protein: CASSPRGTYTDTQYF.

The gene calls are TRBV5-1 and TRBJ1-2, with D unresolved. The CDR3 extends over 12 amino acids. V lost 1 base to trimming and J lost 6 bases, with 7 bases between them. Germline V gene sequence: CDR1 SGHRS, CDR2 YFSETQ. In nucleotides, the CDR3 is TGCGCCAGCAGCTTGTCTGATGATGGCTACACCTTC. This gives the protein CASSLSDDGYTF.

This clonotype was observed many times. The chain carries TRBV15 and TRBJ2-1; D is unresolved. The germline V gene encodes CDR1 LNHNV and CDR2 YYDKDF (reference sequence). This CDR3 region has 14 residues. V dropped 3 bases and J dropped 0 bases, with 6 bases sitting between them. The CDR3 DNA is TGTGCCACCAGCAGTCAGAGCTCCTACAATGAGCAGTTCTTC. This sequence encodes CATSSQSSYNEQFF.

The gene calls are TRBV9 and TRBJ2-7, with D tentatively TRBD1 (5 bases). CDR3 length: 13 residues. CDR1 is SGDLS, CDR2 YYNGEE, per germline. V was trimmed by 3 bases and J by 3 bases, leaving 10 bases between them. CDR3 protein: CASSAWQGYEQYF. The CDR3 DNA follows: TGTGCCAGCAGCGCTTGGCAGGGCTACGAGCAGTACTTC.

This chain joins TRBV2 and TRBJ1-5; 7 bases line up with TRBD1. The CDR3 is 13 residues long. The V and J ends lost 7 bases and 3 bases, in that order; junction bases with no gene match: 3. Per germline, CDR1 SNHLY and CDR2 FYNNEI. The CDR3 sequence: CASTGQFNQPQHF. CDR3 nucleotide sequence: TGTGCCAGCACGGGACAGTTCAATCAGCCCCAGCATTTT.

This sequence joins TRBV20-1 and TRBJ2-1, with D possibly called TRBD1 or TRBD2 (6 bases each). The V end lost 4 bases, the J end lost 5 bases, and 18 bases lay between the germline ends. The CDR3 is made up of 15 amino acids. CDR1 is DFQATT and CDR2 is SNEGSKA in the germline V gene (reference sequence). This CDR3 reads CSATILGGTNNEQFF. CDR3 DNA sequence: TGCAGTGCTACAATCCTAGGGGGGACAAACAATGAGCAGTTCTTC.

The J gene is TRBJ1-2, the V gene TRBV20-1; D gene uncertain. The CDR3 spans 12 residues. V shed 3 bases and J shed 4 bases, with 9 bases lying between them. CDR1 is DFQATT and CDR2 is SNEGSKA in the germline V gene (reference sequence). This CDR3 is CSASLQLYGYTF. DNA for the CDR3: TGCAGTGCTAGTCTACAACTCTATGGCTACACCTTC.

This clonotype was seen a few times. This chain connects TRBV4-3 to TRBJ2-3; D possibly uses TRBD1 or TRBD2 (5 bases each). Trimming took off 0 bases at V and 6 bases at J, with 16 bases between the two ends. CDR1 and CDR2 (germline): LGHNA, YSLEER. The CDR3 consists of 16 residues. The CDR3 bases are TGCGCCAGCAGCCAAGACAAAGGGACCTTCGGGGATACGCAGTATTTT. Amino acid sequence: CASSQDKGTFGDTQYF.

This clonotype was counted between two and nine times. CDR3 in amino acids: CASSRSTSGSETQYF. Here the CDR3 DNA reads TGCGCCAGCAGCCGTAGTACCAGTGGATCGGAGACCCAGTACTTC. The gene calls are TRBV4-1 and TRBJ2-5, with no clear D. The CDR3 is 15 amino acids. Germline CDR1 reads MGHRA; CDR2 reads YSYEKL. Between the trimmed V and J ends, which lost 4 bases and 5 bases, there was a span of 17 bases.